The T cell receptor beta chain described here comes from a study of blood T cell repertoires in COVID-19. Which cohort a participant joined came from the clinical history participants gave. Contact with a PCR-confirmed or clinician-diagnosed COVID-19 case occurred within 2 weeks of entry. Clones were read by immunoSEQ multiplex PCR, and TCRdb kept only the in-frame ones, dropping some. The sample has hundreds of thousands of clones; approximately 89% are singletons. Sequencing used PBMCs or T cells enriched from blood (not recorded which). The source of this sequence is a woman aged 45 to 65 who had been exposed to COVID-19.

The CDR3 sequence is CASRRAGSTDTQYF. CDR3 in DNA: TGTGCCAGTAGACGAGCGGGGAGCACAGATACGCAGTATTTT. This rearrangement joins TRBV19 to TRBJ2-3; TRBD2 aligns across 7 bases. Per the germline V gene, CDR1 is LNHDA and CDR2 is SQIVND (reference sequence). J was trimmed by 0 bases and V by 6 bases; bases with no gene match: 3. There are 14 residues in the CDR3.